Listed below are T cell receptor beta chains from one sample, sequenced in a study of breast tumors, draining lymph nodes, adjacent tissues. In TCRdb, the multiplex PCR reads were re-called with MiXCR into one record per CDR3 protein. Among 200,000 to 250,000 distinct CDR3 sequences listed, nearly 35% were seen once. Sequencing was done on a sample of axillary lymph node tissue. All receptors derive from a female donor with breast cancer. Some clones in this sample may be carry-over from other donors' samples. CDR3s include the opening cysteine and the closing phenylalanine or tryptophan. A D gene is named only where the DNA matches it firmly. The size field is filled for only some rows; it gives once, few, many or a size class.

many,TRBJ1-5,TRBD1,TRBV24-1,TGTGCCACCAGGCCCAGGGACAGGGGGGATGAGCGCAATCAGCCCCAGCATTTT,CATRPRDRGDERNQPQHF
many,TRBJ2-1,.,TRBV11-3,TGTGCCAGCAGCCCGCGGTGGGAGACCTACAATGAGCAGTTCTTC,CASSPRWETYNEQFF
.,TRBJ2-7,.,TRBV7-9,TGTGCCAGCAGTGCCGTCAAGTTTAGCTCCGAGCAGTACTTC,CASSAVKFSSEQYF
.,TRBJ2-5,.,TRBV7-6,TGTGCCAGCAGTCAGGATGGACAGACCCAGTACTTC,CASSQDGQTQYF
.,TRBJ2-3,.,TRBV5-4,TGTGCCAGCAGCCCCGGGCGAACCTGGGATACGCAGTATTTT,CASSPGRTWDTQYF
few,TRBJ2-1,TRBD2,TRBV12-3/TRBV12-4,TGTGCCAGCAGTTTTGTCGGGCTAGCGGGCCTCTCCGGGTATGAGCAGTTCTTC,CASSFVGLAGLSGYEQFF
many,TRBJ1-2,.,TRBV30,TGTGCCTGGAGTGTATTGCGAATGTCCTATGGCTACACCTTC,CAWSVLRMSYGYTF
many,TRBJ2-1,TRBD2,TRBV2,TGTGCCAGCAAAGAGAGGACTAGCGGGATGTCCTACAATGAGCAGTTCTTC,CASKERTSGMSYNEQFF
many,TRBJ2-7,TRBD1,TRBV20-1,TGCAGTGGGAGACAGGGTCCCTACGAGCAGTACTTC,CSGRQGPYEQYF
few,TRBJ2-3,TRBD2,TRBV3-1,TGTGCCAGCAGCCAACCACGACTAGCTGGAGATACGCAGTATTTT,CASSQPRLAGDTQYF
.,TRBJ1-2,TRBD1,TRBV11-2,TGTGCCAGCAGCTTGAGACAGGGTTCTGGCTACACCTTC,CASSLRQGSGYTF
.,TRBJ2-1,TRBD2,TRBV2,TGTGCCAGCAGTGACTCTGGCGGGGGTGCCTGGATAAATGAGCAGTTCTTC,CASSDSGGGAWINEQFF
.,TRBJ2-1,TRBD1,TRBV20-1,TGCAGTGCCAGCAGTTTTTGGGACAGGGTTCACAATGAGCAGTTCTTC,CSASSFWDRVHNEQFF
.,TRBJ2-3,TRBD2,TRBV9,TGTGCCAGCACAGTAGCGGGGGTAGGAGTTACGCAGTATTTT,CASTVAGVGVTQYF
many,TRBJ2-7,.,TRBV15,TGTGCCACCAGCAGGGACTTAAGGGTTGGCCACGAGCAGTACTTC,CATSRDLRVGHEQYF
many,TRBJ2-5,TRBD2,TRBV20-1,TGCAGTGCTAGAGATTTAGGAGGGCGGGGGTACCAAGAGACCCAGTACTTC,CSARDLGGRGYQETQYF
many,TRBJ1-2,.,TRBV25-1,TGTGCCAGCAGTGAGGGGAATCGGGCATATGGCTACACCTTC,CASSEGNRAYGYTF
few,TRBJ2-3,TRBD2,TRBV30,TGTGCCTGGAGTGACCCGGGGCGCGGGAGGGCCGGAGATACGCAGTATTTT,CAWSDPGRGRAGDTQYF
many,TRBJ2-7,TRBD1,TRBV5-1,TGCGCCAGCAGCCATGGGGACAGCTCCTACGAGCAGTACTTC,CASSHGDSSYEQYF
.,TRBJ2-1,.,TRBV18,TGTGCCAGCTCACCGGACATGCTCTCCTACAATGAGCAGTTCTTC,CASSPDMLSYNEQFF
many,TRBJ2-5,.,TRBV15,TGTGCCACCAGCAGAGAGGGGGTGGGGGGCCTGCGAGAGACCCAGTACTTC,CATSREGVGGLRETQYF
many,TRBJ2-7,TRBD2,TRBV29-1,TGCAGCGTGAGGACTAGCGGGCTTCAAGGGGAGCAGTACTTC,CSVRTSGLQGEQYF
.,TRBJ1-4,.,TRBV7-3,TGCGCCAGCAGCTTGGAGGGACATCGACGCGAAAAACTGTTTTTT,CASSLEGHRREKLFF
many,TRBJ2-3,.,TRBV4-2,TGTGCCAGCAGCCAAATGGGACCCCGCTCGGATACGCAGTATTTT,CASSQMGPRSDTQYF
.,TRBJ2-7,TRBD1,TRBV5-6,TGTGCCAGCAGCTTGTTAATTCGACAGGGGAGCGACGAGCAGTACTTC,CASSLLIRQGSDEQYF
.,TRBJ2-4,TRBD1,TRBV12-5,TGTGCTAGTGGCGGGACAGGGGCCAAAAACATTCAGTACTTC,CASGGTGAKNIQYF
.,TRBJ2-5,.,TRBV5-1,TGCGCCAGCAGCTTGAAGGCAGAGACCCACTACTTC,CASSLKAETHYF
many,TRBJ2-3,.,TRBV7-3,TGTGCCAGCAGCCCGGACCCGACCCTCACAGATACGCAGTATTTT,CASSPDPTLTDTQYF
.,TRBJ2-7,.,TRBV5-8,TGTGCCAGCGGCTTGGGTCAGGTGGGTTACGAGCAGTACTTC,CASGLGQVGYEQYF
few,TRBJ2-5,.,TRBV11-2,TGTGCCAGCAGCTTAGGATTTTTCCGCGCGTACCAAGAGACCCAGTACTTC,CASSLGFFRAYQETQYF
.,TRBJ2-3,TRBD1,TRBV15,TGTGCCACCAGCAGGTCAGGGGGCGCTGATACGCAGTATTTT,CATSRSGGADTQYF
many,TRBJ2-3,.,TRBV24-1,TGTGCCACCAGTGAACGGAACACAGATACGCAGTATTTT,CATSERNTDTQYF
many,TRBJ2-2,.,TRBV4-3,TGCGCCAGCAGCCAAGTCTCAGGAGCCACCGGGGAGCTGTTTTTT,CASSQVSGATGELFF
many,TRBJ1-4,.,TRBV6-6,TGTGCCAGCAGCAGGAGTCTATCGGGTGAAAAACTGTTTTTT,CASSRSLSGEKLFF
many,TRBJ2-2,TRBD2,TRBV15,TGTGCCACCAGCAGAGATACGTCAACAGCGGGGGTCACCGGGGAGCTGTTTTTT,CATSRDTSTAGVTGELFF
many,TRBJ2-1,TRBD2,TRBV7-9,TGTGCCAGCAGCGGGGGGACTAGCGGACGGAGCTCCTACAATGAGCAGTTCTTC,CASSGGTSGRSSYNEQFF
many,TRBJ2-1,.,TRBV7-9,TGTGCCAGCAGCTCGGCGAGCAGCGAGCAGTTCTTC,CASSSASSEQFF
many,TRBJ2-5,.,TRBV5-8,TGTGCCAGCAGCCTGGGAGTGGCGGGTACGGGGGAGACCCAGTACTTC,CASSLGVAGTGETQYF
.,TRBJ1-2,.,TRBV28,TGTGCCAGCACCGCCGAGGGGGGCCCTCGAGGCTACACCTTC,CASTAEGGPRGYTF
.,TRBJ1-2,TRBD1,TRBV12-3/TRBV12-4,TGTGCTAGTGGTTTCAGTTCGACAGGGGGCGCTGGAAACTATGGCTACACCTTC,CASGFSSTGGAGNYGYTF